This T cell receptor beta chain was sequenced during a study of OX40 agonist ivuxolimab in advanced cancers. Study-wide context: Patients were dosed intravenously with ivuxolimab at 0.01 to 10 mg/kg every 2 weeks. Study-level findings and limits: The mean number of expanded clones was higher in CD8+ T cells than in CD4+.

The CDR3 totals 15 residues. Germline V CDR1 and CDR2: LNHDA, SQIVND (reference sequence). Trimming removed 10 bases from V and 4 bases from J; junction bases left unmatched: 14. Measured with immunoSEQ multiplex PCR; TCRdb has only the in-frame clones, and not every one. The sample comprises roughly 91,000 clones, 90% to 97% of which are singletons, and approximately 2% rests with the top ten. As concerns this clone: What it binds is unknown.

This specimen was CD4+ or CD8+ T cells sorted from blood, taken in a trial of the OX40 agonist ivuxolimab. The chain joins TRBV19 to TRBJ1-2, with 8 bases lining up with TRBD1. This TCR came from an adult with an advanced solid tumor such as melanoma, head and neck, liver or kidney cancer. The DNA of the CDR3 is TGTGCCACTCGGCTCGGGACAGGAACTACCTATGGCTACACCTTC. It yields the protein CATRLGTGTTYGYTF.